The 17 T cell receptor beta chains listed next were all sequenced from one sample in a study of cytomegalovirus exposure and HLA in healthy donors. Profiling relied on immunoSEQ multiplex PCR, and the TCRdb table lists in-frame clones only, not all of them. The sample comprises about 60,000 clones, about nine tenths of which are singletons, and roughly 1% rests with the top ten. The sequenced material came from PBMCs. Source of these receptors: a man aged 18 to 35 in good health and CMV-seronegative.

V is TRBV4-3 and J is TRBJ2-5, with 10 nucleotides matching TRBD2. V gave up 0 bases and J gave up 3 bases; unmatched junction bases: 13. CDR3 length: 19 amino acids. From germline, CDR1 is LGHNA and CDR2 YSLEER. CDR3 in amino acids: CASSQDLGLASGRKETQYF. In DNA form, the CDR3 reads TGCGCCAGCAGCCAAGATTTAGGTTTGGCTAGCGGGAGAAAAGAGACCCAGTACTTC.

CDR3 in DNA: TGTGCCAGCAGCTTTACAGGGAAGGGAGCCTACGAGCAGTACTTC. Translating gives CASSFTGKGAYEQYF. V is TRBV5-6 and J is TRBJ2-7, with D possibly TRBD1 on 6 matching bases. The V gene's germline CDR1 is SGHDT and CDR2 YYEEEE. There are 15 residues in the CDR3. Trimming shortened V by 2 bases and J by 2 bases, and 14 bases separated the two germline ends.

The CDR3 DNA reads as TGTGCCAGCAGCATAAGCCCAGGGGTGGGTGGAAACACCATATATTTT. Protein product: CASSISPGVGGNTIYF. This rearrangement joins TRBV9 to TRBJ1-3; weak D call: TRBD1 (6 bases). The CDR3 extends over 16 amino acids. The germline V gene has CDR1 SGDLS and CDR2 YYNGEE. Between the trimmed V and J ends, which lost 4 bases and 3 bases, there was a span of 17 bases.

Remarks on this clone: One end of the junction fails to match germline, which may point to a read error. The rearrangement links TRBV15 to TRBJ2-7; 8 bases map to TRBD1. This CDR3 has 15 amino acids. Germline V gene data show CDR1 as LNHNV and CDR2 as YYDKDF (reference sequence). The CDR3: CATSGDRGLSEEQYF. The CDR3 nucleotides are TGTGCCACCAGCGGAGACAGGGGCCTATCGGAAGAGCAGTACTTC.

The chain's CDR3 is CASRLAPGQGTYEQYF. CDR3 DNA sequence: TGTGCCAGCAGACTAGCCCCGGGACAGGGGACCTACGAGCAGTACTTC. The chain links TRBV6-6 to TRBJ2-7; 10 nucleotides match TRBD1. Trimming cost V 6 bases and J 2 bases; bases outside gene matches: 10. Germline-derived CDR1 and CDR2 are MNHNY and SVGAGI (reference sequence). The CDR3 has 16 residues.

This clone was seen just once. The chain recombines TRBV7-9 with TRBJ2-3; D is ambiguous. The germline V gene has CDR1 SEHNR and CDR2 FQNEAQ (reference sequence). The V end was cut by 8 bases, the J end by 10 bases, with 4 bases between. CDR3 length: 8 amino acids. Here the CDR3 reads CASPAQYF. CDR3 DNA: TGTGCCAGCCCCGCGCAGTATTTT.

The chain carries TRBV5-3 and TRBJ2-1; D not certain. Being an ORF, TRBV5-3 has a function that is uncertain. The CDR3 totals 13 residues. V was clipped by 5 bases and J by 6 bases, with 12 bases between them. In DNA form, the CDR3 reads TGTGCCAGAAGGTTAGTGGGCTTCAATGAGCAGTTCTTC. This sequence encodes CARRLVGFNEQFF.

The chain has TRBV12-5 and TRBJ1-5; no clear D. Germline V gene data show CDR1 as LGHNT and CDR2 as FRNRAP. The CDR3 has 13 residues. Trimming cost V 2 bases and J 6 bases, with 8 bases left between them. Written as DNA, the CDR3 is TGTGCTAGTGGTTTGAGAGGGCCTCAGCCCCAGCATTTT. It specifies CASGLRGPQPQHF. The whole variable domain, remainder taken from reference TRBV12-5 and TRBJ1-5, is DARVTQTPRHKVTEMGQEVTMRCQPILGHNTVFWYRQTMMQGLELLAYFRNRAPLDDSGMPKDRFSAEMPDATLATLKIQPSEPRDSAVYFCASGLRGPQPQHFGDGTRLSIL.

The chain combines TRBV28 with TRBJ1-5; 9 bases are a match to TRBD1. The CDR3 runs to 17 residues. The J segment lost 2 bases and the V segment lost 6 bases, leaving 11 bases of the junction unmatched. Germline V lookup: CDR1 MDHEN, CDR2 SYDVKM. CDR3: CASSPGPGQGGNQPQHF. CDR3 nucleotides: TGTGCCAGCAGCCCTGGACCGGGACAGGGTGGCAATCAGCCCCAGCATTTT.

The chain couples TRBV19 to TRBJ2-3; D is undetermined. This CDR3 is 14 amino acids long. Germline CDR1 LNHDA, CDR2 SQIVND (reference sequence). Trimming stripped 4 bases from V and 3 bases from J, with 11 bases between. Here the CDR3 reads CASSKIRMTDTQYF. The CDR3 coding sequence is TGTGCCAGTAGTAAGATCAGGATGACAGATACGCAGTATTTT.

The CDR3: CASSQEDRGYEQYF. DNA of the CDR3: TGCGCCAGCAGCCAGGAAGACAGGGGCTACGAGCAGTACTTC. This chain uses TRBV4-3 with TRBJ2-7, with 8 bases matching TRBD1. With 3 bases clipped from V and 3 bases from J, the junction kept 4 bases outside the gene matches. CDR1 is LGHNA, CDR2 YSLEER, per germline. The CDR3 is 14 residues long.

J is TRBJ2-1 and V is TRBV7-6, with TRBD2 identical over 12 bases. This CDR3 has 14 amino acids. Per the germline V gene, CDR1 is SGHVS and CDR2 is FNYEAQ. Trimming took 5 bases from V and 12 from J; bases not matched to a gene: 8. The DNA of the CDR3 is TGTGCCAGCAGCCTGGGACTAGCGGGCGTTAGGCAGTTCTTC. It codes for CASSLGLAGVRQFF.

This clone came up once. The chain has TRBV19 and TRBJ2-7; D unresolved. CDR3 length equals 16 residues. The V end was cut by 2 bases, the J end by 7 bases, with 21 bases between. The germline CDR1 and CDR2 sequences are LNHDA and SQIVND (reference sequence). The CDR3 bases are TGTGCCAGTAGTATATTCCAGACTGCTCCCACGTCGGAGCAGTACTTC. Its protein product is CASSIFQTAPTSEQYF.

This chain uses TRBV27 with TRBJ2-7; 13 nucleotides line up with TRBD2. The CDR3 totals 15 residues. After removal of 4 bases from V and 7 bases from J, the junction contained 7 bases not matched to a gene. Germline CDR1 and CDR2: MNHEY and SMNVEV (reference sequence). CDR3 loop: CASSSRTSGRVEQYF. The CDR3 bases are TGTGCCAGCAGTTCGCGGACTAGCGGGAGAGTGGAGCAGTACTTC.

The V gene is TRBV19, the J gene TRBJ2-7, with 15 bases that match TRBD2. After removal of 3 bases from V and 2 bases from J, the junction contained 17 bases not matched to a gene. This CDR3 has 21 amino acids. Germline assignment: CDR1 LNHDA and CDR2 SQIVND (reference sequence). CDR3 in DNA: TGTGCCAGTAGTATCCAGGGACTAGCGGGAGGCGCCGACCCGAAACCCTACGAGCAGTACTTC. Translating it yields CASSIQGLAGGADPKPYEQYF.

This clone appeared once. The V call is TRBV18, the J call TRBJ1-2; 8 bases are shared with TRBD1. V lost 3 bases and J lost 2; bases outside the gene matches: 8. Germline CDR1 reads KGHSH; CDR2 reads LQKENI. The CDR3 runs 16 residues. CDR3 DNA sequence: TGTGCCAGCTCACCCACACCGGGACAGGACAACTATGGCTACACCTTC. Encoded protein: CASSPTPGQDNYGYTF. The entire variable domain, with the rest obtained from reference TRBV18 and TRBJ1-2, is as follows: NAGVMQNPRHLVRRRGQEARLRCSPMKGHSHVYWYRQLPEEGLKFMVYLQKENIIDESGMPKERFSAEFPKEGPSILRIQQVVRGDSAAYFCASSPTPGQDNYGYTFGSGTRLTVV.

This chain uses TRBV6-1 with TRBJ1-5; 7 bases are a match to TRBD1. CDR1 MNHNS and CDR2 SASEGT come from the germline V gene. V dropped 2 bases and J dropped 5; count of bases not matched to a gene: 6. The CDR3 is 15 amino acids. The CDR3 DNA reads as TGTGCCAGCAGTGAATCGGACAGGAGGCATCAGCCCCAGCATTTT. The encoded protein is CASSESDRRHQPQHF.